Listed below are T cell receptor beta chains from one sample, sequenced in a study of shared clonotypes between healthy human individuals. Here immunoSEQ multiplex PCR was the method, and the copy in TCRdb shows in-frame clones only, minus some. Here the sample spans roughly 760,000 clones, 74% being singletons. The sample was memory CD4+ T cells sorted from blood. Receptor source: a woman under 40 in good health. Both conserved end residues are part of each CDR3. A D gene is named only where the DNA matches it firmly. Some rows mark clone size as missing; the rest say once, few, many or name a class of expanded clone.

j_call,d_call,v_call,clone_size,cdr3_nt,cdr3_aa
TRBJ1-1,TRBD1,TRBV4-1,NA,TGCGCCAGCAGCCCAGGGACAGCTGAGAACACTGAAGCTTTCTTT,CASSPGTAENTEAFF
TRBJ1-5,NA,TRBV18,NA,TGTGCCAGCTCCGCCGGGGGTGATCAGCCCCAGCATTTT,CASSAGGDQPQHF
TRBJ2-3,NA,TRBV28,NA,TGTGCCAGCAGTTTACGAGGGAGCGCAGATACGCAGTATTTT,CASSLRGSADTQYF
TRBJ2-6,NA,TRBV6-1,NA,TGTGCCAGCAGTGAACGCAGCTCTGGGGCCAACGTCCTGACTTTC,CASSERSSGANVLTF
TRBJ2-7,NA,TRBV7-9,once,TGTGCCAGCAGCCTACAGCCGTACGAGCAGTACTTC,CASSLQPYEQYF
TRBJ2-1,TRBD2,TRBV7-7,NA,TGTGCCAGCAGCTTAGAGGGACTAGCGGGATCCGGTGAGCAGTTCTTC,CASSLEGLAGSGEQFF
TRBJ2-3,TRBD2,TRBV5-1,NA,TGCGCCAGCAGCACGCCGACTAGCGAGACAGATACGCAGTATTTT,CASSTPTSETDTQYF
TRBJ2-5,NA,TRBV25-1,NA,TGTGCCAGCAGTGAATCCGGGGCCCAGTACTTC,CASSESGAQYF
TRBJ2-3,TRBD1,TRBV7-9,NA,TGTGCCAGCAGCTCGAAAACAGGGGAGAATACGCAGTATTTT,CASSSKTGENTQYF
TRBJ1-5,NA,TRBV28,NA,TGTGCCAGCAGTGGCCTCGGGGCAGGGAGCAATCAGCCCCAGCATTTT,CASSGLGAGSNQPQHF
TRBJ2-2,NA,TRBV29-1,NA,TGCAGCGTTGAAGTTGTAGCGTGGAGGGGGGAGCTGTTTTTT,CSVEVVAWRGELFF
TRBJ2-5,TRBD2,TRBV18,NA,TGTGCCAGCTCACCTAGCGGGGAGACCCAGTACTTC,CASSPSGETQYF
TRBJ2-1,NA,TRBV5-1,NA,TGCGCCAGCAGTCAACAGTCCGACAATGAGCAGTTCTTC,CASSQQSDNEQFF
TRBJ1-5,TRBD1,TRBV15,NA,TGTGCCACCAGCAGAGATGGGACAGAATATCAGCCCCAGCATTTT,CATSRDGTEYQPQHF
TRBJ2-7,TRBD1,TRBV2,NA,TGTGCCAGCACCACCGGGACAGGGAGGTACGAGCAGTACTTC,CASTTGTGRYEQYF